This T cell receptor (beta chain) came from a study of control samples from healthy donors and cancer patients. Assay used: immunoSEQ multiplex PCR; TCRdb lists only in-frame clones, some missing. The sample carries more than 85,000 clones, roughly 80% recorded once. V lost 5 bases and J 5 bases, leaving 14 bases between the germline ends. CDR1 and CDR2 from the germline V gene are LNHNV and YYDKDF (reference sequence). This CDR3 is 14 amino acids long. The rearrangement links TRBV15 to TRBJ2-3, with D tentatively TRBD2 (5 bases). The specimen sequenced was PBMCs. The clonotype originates from a man between 65 and 85 years old with lung cancer. CDR3 in amino acids: CATSLQAGGDTQYF. CDR3 in DNA: TGTGCCACCAGCCTCCAGGCAGGAGGAGATACGCAGTATTTT.